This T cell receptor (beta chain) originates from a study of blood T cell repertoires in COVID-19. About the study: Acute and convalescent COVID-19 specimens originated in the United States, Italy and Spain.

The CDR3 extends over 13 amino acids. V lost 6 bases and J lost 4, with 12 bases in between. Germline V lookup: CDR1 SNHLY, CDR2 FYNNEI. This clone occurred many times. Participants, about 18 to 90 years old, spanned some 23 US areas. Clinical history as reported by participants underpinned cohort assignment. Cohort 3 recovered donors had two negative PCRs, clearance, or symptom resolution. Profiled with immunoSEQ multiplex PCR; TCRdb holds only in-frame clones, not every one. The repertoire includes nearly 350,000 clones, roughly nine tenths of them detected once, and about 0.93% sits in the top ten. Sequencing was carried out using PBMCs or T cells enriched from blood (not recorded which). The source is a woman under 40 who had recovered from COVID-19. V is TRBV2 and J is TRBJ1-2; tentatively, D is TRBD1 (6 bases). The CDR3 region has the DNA TGTGCCAGCAGCGGGACAAGCGTCTATGGCTACACCTTC. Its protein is CASSGTSVYGYTF. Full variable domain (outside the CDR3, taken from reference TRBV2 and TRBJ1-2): EPEVTQTPSHQVTQMGQEVILRCVPISNHLYFYWYRQILGQKVEFLVSFYNNEISEKSEIFDDQFSVERPDGSNFTLKIRSTKLEDSAMYFCASSGTSVYGYTFGSGTRLTVV.